This TCR beta chain is drawn from a study of OX40 agonist ivuxolimab in advanced cancers. Looking at the study overall: Patients got intravenous ivuxolimab at 0.01 to 10 mg/kg every 2 weeks.

CDR3 length: 12 residues. Trimming shortened V by 5 bases and J by 8 bases, and 12 bases separated the two germline ends. Germline V gene lookup returns CDR1 SGHTA and CDR2 FQGNSA. Profiling relied on immunoSEQ multiplex PCR, and the TCRdb table lists in-frame clones only, not all of them. The table shows 55,000 to 60,000 clones, with roughly 80% occurring only once. Samples of blood were obtained at baseline, on cycle 4 day 1, and on cycle 7 day 1. Material: CD4+ or CD8+ T cells sorted from blood, obtained in a trial of the OX40 agonist ivuxolimab. The sequence came from an adult with an advanced solid tumor such as melanoma, head and neck, liver or kidney cancer. The gene calls are TRBV7-2 and TRBJ1-1; a possible D gene is TRBD1 (5 bases). The CDR3 DNA reads as TGTGCCAGCAGCCTAGTCGGACAAGAAGCTTTCTTT. Translating it yields CASSLVGQEAFF.